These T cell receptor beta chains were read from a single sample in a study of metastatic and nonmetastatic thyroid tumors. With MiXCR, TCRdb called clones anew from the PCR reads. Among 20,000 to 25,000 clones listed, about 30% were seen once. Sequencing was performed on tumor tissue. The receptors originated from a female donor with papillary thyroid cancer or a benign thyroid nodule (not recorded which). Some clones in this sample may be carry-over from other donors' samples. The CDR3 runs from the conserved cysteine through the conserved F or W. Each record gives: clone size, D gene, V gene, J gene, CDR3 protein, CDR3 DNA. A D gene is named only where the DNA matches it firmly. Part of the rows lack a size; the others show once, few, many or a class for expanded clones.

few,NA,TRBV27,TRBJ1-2,CASSLSDSGRAGYTF,TGTGCCAGCAGTTTATCGGACAGTGGGCGGGCTGGCTACACCTTC
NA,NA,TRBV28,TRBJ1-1,CASKSREWVSEAFF,TGTGCCAGCAAAAGCAGGGAATGGGTTTCTGAAGCTTTCTTT
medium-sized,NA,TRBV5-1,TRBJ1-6,CASSLGGPQNSPLHF,TGCGCCAGCAGCTTGGGTGGGCCTCAGAATTCACCCCTCCACTTT
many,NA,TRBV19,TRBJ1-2,CATKPQGDDYGYTF,TGTGCCACTAAGCCACAGGGTGATGACTATGGCTACACCTTC
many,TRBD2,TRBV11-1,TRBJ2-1,CASSSPSGGFYNEQFF,TGTGCCAGCAGCTCGCCTAGCGGGGGGTTCTACAATGAGCAGTTCTTC
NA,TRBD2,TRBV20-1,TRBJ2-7,CSATTSGAYYEQYF,TGCAGTGCCACCACTAGCGGAGCTTACTACGAGCAGTACTTC
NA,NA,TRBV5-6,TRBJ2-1,CASSLYNEQFF,TGTGCCAGCAGCTTGTACAATGAGCAGTTCTTC
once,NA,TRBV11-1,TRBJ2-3,CASSSWGRGTDTQYF,TGTGCCAGCAGCTCCTGGGGCCGAGGAACAGATACGCAGTATTTT
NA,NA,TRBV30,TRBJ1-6,CAWSLTDRSPLHF,TGTGCCTGGAGTCTTACTGACAGGTCACCCCTCCACTTT
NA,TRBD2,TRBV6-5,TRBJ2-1,CASSPRPTSGVGNEQFF,TGTGCCAGCAGTCCCCGACCGACTAGCGGGGTGGGTAATGAGCAGTTCTTC
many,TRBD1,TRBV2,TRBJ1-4,CASTLGQGLELFF,TGTGCCAGCACCCTGGGACAGGGCTTAGAACTGTTTTTT
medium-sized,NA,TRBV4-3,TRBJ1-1,CASSQVGLVNTEAFF,TGCGCCAGCAGCCAAGTGGGGCTGGTGAACACTGAAGCTTTCTTT
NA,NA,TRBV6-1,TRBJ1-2,CARIPQGLVYGYTF,TGTGCCAGAATACCCCAGGGATTAGTTTATGGCTACACCTTC
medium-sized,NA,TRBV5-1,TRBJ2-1,CASSLGGGPYNEQFF,TGCGCCAGCAGCTTGGGGGGGGGCCCCTACAATGAGCAGTTCTTC
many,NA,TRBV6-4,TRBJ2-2,CASSDGDTGELFF,TGTGCCAGCAGTGACGGGGACACCGGGGAGCTGTTTTTT
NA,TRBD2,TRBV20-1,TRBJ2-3,CSARWRENTDTQYF,TGCAGTGCTAGGTGGCGGGAGAATACAGATACGCAGTATTTT
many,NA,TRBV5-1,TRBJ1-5,CASSLDGTSSNQPQHF,TGCGCCAGCAGCTTGGACGGCACAAGTAGCAATCAGCCCCAGCATTTT
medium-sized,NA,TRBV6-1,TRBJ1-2,CASSEAGPIYGYTF,TGTGCCAGCAGTGAAGCCGGACCCATCTATGGCTACACCTTC
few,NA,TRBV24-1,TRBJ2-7,CAASARNGVEQYF,TGTGCCGCCAGTGCCCGAAATGGGGTCGAGCAGTACTTC
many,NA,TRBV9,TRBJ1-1,CASSDALTHTNTEAFF,TGTGCCAGCAGCGATGCGCTTACACACACGAACACTGAAGCTTTCTTT
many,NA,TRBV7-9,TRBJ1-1,CASSFRNTEAFF,TGTGCCAGCAGCTTCCGGAACACTGAAGCTTTCTTT
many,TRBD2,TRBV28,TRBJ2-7,CASSPGLAGGLPYEQYF,TGTGCCAGCAGTCCCGGACTAGCGGGGGGTCTACCCTACGAGCAGTACTTC
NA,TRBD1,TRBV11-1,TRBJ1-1,CASSSSEAGGRVEAFF,TGTGCCAGCAGCTCCAGTGAAGCAGGGGGACGTGTTGAAGCTTTCTTT
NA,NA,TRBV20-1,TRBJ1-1,CSARQYTEAFF,TGCAGTGCCAGACAGTACACTGAAGCTTTCTTT
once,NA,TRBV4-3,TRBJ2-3,CAISQVLVAATDTQYF,TGCGCCATCAGCCAAGTCTTGGTGGCGGCCACAGATACGCAGTATTTT
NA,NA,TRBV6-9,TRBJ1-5,CASTINKHVTVILNQPQHF,TGTGCCAGCACTATAAATAAGCATGTGACGGTGATTCTCAATCAGCCCCAGCATTTT
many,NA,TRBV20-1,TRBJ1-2,CSARDAQEVSSGYTF,TGCAGTGCTAGAGATGCCCAGGAGGTCTCCTCTGGCTACACCTTC
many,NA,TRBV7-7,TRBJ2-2,CASSRDLSNTGELFF,TGTGCCAGCAGCCGGGATCTATCCAACACCGGGGAGCTGTTTTTT
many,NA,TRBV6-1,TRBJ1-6,CASSLLEGASPLHF,TGTGCCAGCAGTCTCCTAGAGGGAGCTTCACCCCTCCACTTT
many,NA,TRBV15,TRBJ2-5,CATTQGNSQETQYF,TGTGCCACCACCCAAGGGAACAGTCAGGAGACCCAGTACTTC
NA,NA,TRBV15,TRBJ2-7,CATSRDRSVFASYEQYF,TGTGCCACCAGCAGAGATAGGTCAGTGTTTGCTTCCTACGAGCAGTACTTC
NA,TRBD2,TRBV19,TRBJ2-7,CASSAGGVFLNSYEQYF,TGTGCCAGTAGCGCCGGGGGGGTGTTTTTGAATTCCTACGAGCAGTACTTC
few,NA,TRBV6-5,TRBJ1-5,CASSHSGLNQPHHF,TGTGCCAGCAGTCACAGTGGGCTTAATCAGCCCCATCATTTT
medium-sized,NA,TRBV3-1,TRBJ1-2,CASSQLNSGYTF,TGTGCCAGCAGCCAATTAAACTCGGGCTACACCTTC
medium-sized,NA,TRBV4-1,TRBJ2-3,CASSQYAGGTDTQYF,TGCGCCAGCAGCCAGTACGCTGGGGGCACAGATACGCAGTATTTT